The present T cell receptor (beta chain) was sequenced within a study of T cells in women clearing cervical HPV infection. Study-level results: Unknown T-cell numbers per sample may underlie the richness differences. CIN3+ cases had significantly higher TCR richness than controls; evenness did not differ. Cases carried less TRBV6-7 than controls: roughly 0.12% versus 0.17%.

Note on this clone: Its antigen is undetermined. The sequence runs out 3 residues before the end of the CDR3; the remainder is reconstructed from the germline J gene.

The V segment lost 4 bases and the J segment 1 base; nucleotides outside the gene matches: 6. The CDR3 loop spans 16 amino acids. The V gene's germline CDR1 is SGDLS and CDR2 YYNGEE. Sequencing was performed with immunoSEQ multiplex PCR; in TCRdb, only in-frame clones are kept and a portion is missing. The specimen's table records around 48,000 clones. The origin of this receptor is a woman between 18 and 70 years old with a cervical HPV16 infection that either progressed to CIN3+ or cleared (not recorded which). The V and J genes are TRBV9 and TRBJ2-3; 10 nucleotides match TRBD2. Material for sequencing was blood buffy coat. CDR3 residues: CASSPRLAGGTDTQYF. The sequenced part of the CDR3 DNA is TGTGCCAGCAGCCCCCGGCTAGCGGGAGGCACAGATACG.